A selection of T cell receptor beta chains follows, all from one sample in a study of cytomegalovirus exposure and HLA in healthy donors. The table came from immunoSEQ multiplex PCR; TCRdb's copy has only in-frame clones and leaves some out. Here the sample spans around 200,000 clones, around 83% being singletons. The sample consisted of PBMCs. Every receptor here comes from a man in his forties or fifties in good health and CMV-seronegative. CDR3s include the opening cysteine and the closing phenylalanine or tryptophan. D genes are given only for firm matches. Only some rows state a clone size, as once, few, many or a class for expanded clones.

v_call	clone_size	j_call	d_call	cdr3_aa	cdr3_nt
TRBV4-2	NA	TRBJ2-7	NA	CASSQQDHEQYF	TGTGCCAGCAGCCAGCAGGATCACGAGCAGTACTTC
TRBV7-9	NA	TRBJ2-5	TRBD2	CSSSSGTSDPRVPQYF	TGTTCCAGCAGCTCCGGGACTAGCGATCCAAGAGTGCCCCAGTACTTC
TRBV6-6	NA	TRBJ2-7	TRBD1	CASSHKGTGAYEQYF	TGTGCCAGCAGCCATAAGGGGACAGGAGCCTACGAGCAGTACTTC
TRBV7-2	NA	TRBJ1-1	NA	CASSPGGRRNTEAFF	TGTGCCAGCAGCCCAGGAGGGCGCCGGAACACTGAAGCTTTCTTT
TRBV30	NA	TRBJ2-1	NA	CAWSPLGYEAFF	TGTGCCTGGAGTCCCCTCGGGTACGAAGCGTTCTTC
TRBV21-1	NA	TRBJ1-5	NA	CASNGTGRNQPQHF	TGTGCCAGCAACGGGACAGGGCGTAATCAGCCCCAGCATTTT
TRBV12-1	NA	TRBJ1-3	NA	CASSFQGNTIYF	TGTGCCAGCAGCTTTCAGGGAAACACCATATATTTT
TRBV9	NA	TRBJ2-1	NA	CASSVVGLNSYNEQFF	TGTGCCAGCAGCGTAGTTGGGCTAAACTCCTACAATGAGCAGTTCTTC
TRBV6-1	NA	TRBJ1-5	NA	CASSEAGALDGNQPQHF	TGTGCCAGCAGTGAAGCAGGGGCTCTTGATGGCAATCAGCCCCAGCATTTT
TRBV7-8	NA	TRBJ2-7	TRBD2	CASSRTSGGNYEQYF	TGTGCCAGCAGCCGGACTAGCGGGGGTAACTACGAGCAGTACTTC
TRBV27	NA	TRBJ2-7	NA	CASNPTFSIYEQYF	TGTGCCAGCAACCCTACATTTAGCATCTACGAGCAGTACTTC
TRBV6-5	once	TRBJ1-5	TRBD1	CASSPDRGGNQPQHF	TGTGCCAGCAGTCCCGACAGGGGTGGCAATCAGCCCCAGCATTTT
TRBV7-2	NA	TRBJ2-3	NA	CASSPSSGTDTQYF	TGTGCCAGCAGCCCCTCTAGCGGCACAGATACGCAGTATTTT
TRBV4-3	few	TRBJ2-2	TRBD1	CASRDREAGELFF	TGCGCCAGCAGGGACAGGGAGGCCGGGGAGCTGTTTTTT